These 21 T cell receptor beta chains were sequenced from one sample in a study of blood T cells in healthy people across ages. Through a sample-barcoded 5' primer and a J-beta primer mix, a second PCR was run for roughly 7 to 11 cycles. TCRdb reanalysed the 5' RACE reads using MiXCR and keeps one entry per CDR3 protein. The data hold about 1.6 million distinct CDR3 sequences, with 30% to 35% observed a single time. The sample comprised blood. These receptors all come from a woman in her twenties or thirties in good health.

V and J are TRBV9 and TRBJ2-1, with TRBD2 identical over 8 bases. The CDR3 length is 15 residues. V lost 4 bases and J lost 8; bases outside the gene matches: 11. Germline V gene sequence: CDR1 SGDLS, CDR2 YYNGEE. CDR3 in amino acids: CASSTIAGYADEQFF. The CDR3, as DNA: TGTGCCAGCAGCACCATAGCGGGGTATGCGGATGAGCAGTTCTTC.

This clonotype turned up a few times. The V call is TRBV7-2, the J call TRBJ2-1; TRBD1 or TRBD2 may be the D gene (5 bases each). This CDR3 is 12 amino acids long. Looked up from germline, CDR1 is SGHTA and CDR2 is FQGNSA. Between the trimmed V and J ends, which lost 4 bases and 16 bases, there was a span of 17 bases. The CDR3 bases are TGTGCCAGCAGCTCCACTAGTCCCCGGGACTTCTTC. Translated, it gives CASSSTSPRDFF.

This clonotype was observed a handful of times. This chain joins TRBV15 and TRBJ1-5; D may be TRBD1 (5 bases). CDR1 is LNHNV, CDR2 YYDKDF, per germline (reference sequence). This CDR3 is built from 13 residues. The germline V and J ends were trimmed by 9 bases and 6 bases, with 15 bases remaining between them. In DNA, the CDR3 is TGTGCCACAACCCGGGACCCCTCTCAGCCCCAGCATTTT. Protein product: CATTRDPSQPQHF.

The rearrangement uses TRBV7-9 and TRBJ1-2; D unresolved. CDR1 SEHNR and CDR2 FQNEAQ come from the germline V gene (reference sequence). V shed 1 base and J shed 6 bases, with 6 bases lying between them. This CDR3 region has 12 residues. The CDR3 sequence: CASSLENHGYTF. The CDR3 DNA sequence: TGTGCCAGCAGCTTAGAAAACCATGGCTACACCTTC.

This clonotype occurred a few times. This chain connects TRBV28 to TRBJ1-1; D uncertain. Germline CDR1 and CDR2: MDHEN and SYDVKM. This CDR3 is built from 14 residues. The V end lost 4 bases, the J end lost 4 bases, and 13 bases lay between the germline ends. CDR3 DNA: TGTGCCAGCAGTTATTGGGGAGAGGGCACTGAAGCTTTCTTT. Translated, it gives CASSYWGEGTEAFF.

Worth noting for this clonotype: Sequence at one end of the junction differs from germline and may be a read error. V and J are TRBV7-3 and TRBJ2-5; 7 bases match TRBD2. CDR1 and CDR2 (germline): SGHTA, FQGTGA. The CDR3 totals 13 residues. The CDR3 reads CASSLEREETRYF. The CDR3 nucleotides are TGTGCCAGCAGCTTAGAGCGGGAAGAGACCCGGTACTTC.

The table lists this clonotype with many counts. This sequence joins TRBV29-1 and TRBJ2-1; the D is unclear. V lost 4 bases, J lost 6 bases, and 19 bases lay in between. Germline CDR1 and CDR2: SQVTM and ANQGSEA. The length of the CDR3 is 15 residues. CDR3 in amino acids: CSVGPPQGRANEQFF. The CDR3 nucleotides read TGCAGCGTTGGCCCCCCCCAAGGCAGAGCCAATGAGCAGTTCTTC.

This clonotype showed up just a few times. The CDR3 coding sequence is TGTGCCAGCAGTGAAGAATGGACAGATACGCAGTATTTT. It yields the protein CASSEEWTDTQYF. V and J are TRBV6-1 and TRBJ2-3; D is unclear. The CDR3 consists of 13 residues. The V gene lost 1 base and the J gene lost 3 bases, with 5 bases spanning the gap. CDR1 is MNHNS, CDR2 SASEGT, per germline.

The chain uses TRBV4-1 and TRBJ1-2, with TRBD1 matching over 9 bases. Germline values: CDR1 MGHRA, CDR2 YSYEKL. Germline trimming cut 2 bases from V and 1 base from J; bases unmatched to any gene: 2. The length of the CDR3 is 15 residues. The CDR3 region is CASSQTGQGNYGYTF. DNA of the CDR3: TGCGCCAGCAGCCAAACGGGACAGGGTAACTATGGCTACACCTTC.

Comment on this clonotype: This may arise from a read error, as a much more abundant clone is one base away. The chain joins TRBV27 to TRBJ2-1; TRBD2 matches 10 bases. This CDR3 comprises 13 residues. V was pared by 8 bases and J by 10 bases, with 8 bases of the junction left unmatched. In germline, CDR1 is MNHEY, CDR2 SMNVEV (reference sequence). The CDR3 bases are TGTGCCAGCGGACTAGCGGCCACAAGGGAGCAGTTCTTC. Its translation: CASGLAATREQFF.

This clonotype was recorded once. J is TRBJ2-7 and V is TRBV15; weak D call: TRBD2 (6 bases). CDR1 is LNHNV, CDR2 YYDKDF, per germline (reference sequence). Trimming cost V 5 bases and J 2 bases, with 22 bases left between them. The CDR3 spans 17 residues. The CDR3 here is CATSPHSRRDSTYEQYF. CDR3 bases: TGTGCCACCAGCCCCCATTCGCGCCGGGACTCAACCTACGAGCAGTACTTC.

J is TRBJ1-1 and V is TRBV7-6; 8 bases fit TRBD1. Losses at the gene ends were 5 bases for V and 3 bases for J; bases not matched to a gene: 5. This CDR3 has 14 residues. Germline CDR1 is SGHVS and CDR2 is FNYEAQ. DNA for the CDR3: TGTGCCAGCAGCCCAGGGGGCGCGGACACTGAAGCTTTCTTT. Translation: CASSPGGADTEAFF.

The rearrangement uses TRBV4-1 and TRBJ2-3, with 12 positions matching TRBD2. The trim removed 0 bases at V and 4 bases at J, leaving 8 bases unmatched. The CDR3 covers 18 residues. CDR1 is MGHRA and CDR2 is YSYEKL in the germline V gene. This CDR3 is CASSQDRSSGGAPDTQYF. The DNA of the CDR3 is TGCGCCAGCAGCCAAGATCGATCTAGCGGGGGGGCCCCAGATACGCAGTATTTT.

The chain recombines TRBV9 with TRBJ2-7, with D perhaps TRBD1 (6 bases). Trimming took 3 bases from V and 5 from J, leaving 18 bases between them. This CDR3 spans 15 amino acids. The germline V gene encodes CDR1 SGDLS and CDR2 YYNGEE. The CDR3 sequence is CASSAEGGETDEQYF. Here the CDR3 DNA reads TGTGCCAGCAGCGCCGAAGGGGGAGAAACGGACGAGCAGTACTTC.

This clonotype came up a few times. The chain joins TRBV30 to TRBJ1-5; the match to TRBD1 covers 10 bases. Per germline, CDR1 GTSNPN and CDR2 SVGIG (reference sequence). The CDR3 consists of 15 residues. J gave up 6 bases and V 3 bases, and 8 bases lay outside the gene matches. CDR3 in amino acids: CAWRGTGAGTQPQHF. The CDR3 DNA is TGTGCCTGGAGGGGGACAGGGGCAGGTACTCAGCCCCAGCATTTT.

This clonotype came up a few times. V and J are TRBV20-1 and TRBJ2-3; 11 bases fit TRBD2. V was clipped by 4 bases and J by 2 bases; unmatched bases: 8. Germline assignment: CDR1 DFQATT and CDR2 SNEGSKA (reference sequence). The CDR3 contains 16 residues. CDR3 protein: CSAKIAGGPYTDTQYF. The CDR3, as DNA: TGCAGTGCTAAAATAGCGGGAGGGCCGTACACAGATACGCAGTATTTT.

This chain uses TRBV7-9 with TRBJ1-1, with TRBD1 identical over 9 bases. V lost 7 bases and J lost 6; bases outside the gene matches: 6. Germline CDR1 is SEHNR and CDR2 is FQNEAQ (reference sequence). The CDR3 length is 13 residues. The CDR3 DNA follows: TGTGCCAGCATCCGGGACAGGGCCCCTGAAGCTTTCTTT. Amino acid sequence: CASIRDRAPEAFF.

The V gene is TRBV27, the J gene TRBJ1-2; 8 bases agree with TRBD1. CDR1 MNHEY and CDR2 SMNVEV come from the germline V gene (reference sequence). The CDR3 runs to 16 residues. The junction had 16 bases not matched to a gene; V was cut back by 5 bases and J by 8 bases. The CDR3 spells CASSQRTPTGVDGYTF. As DNA, the CDR3 is TGTGCCAGCAGTCAAAGGACTCCGACAGGGGTAGACGGCTACACCTTC.

This clonotype was seen a few times. The chain couples TRBV6-2 or TRBV6-3 to TRBJ2-7; 7 nucleotides match TRBD2. This CDR3 has 16 residues. Germline loops: CDR1 MNHEY, CDR2 SVGEGT. Losses at the gene ends were 5 bases for V and 2 bases for J; bases not matched to a gene: 12. The DNA of the CDR3 is TGTGCCAGCAGTACACCCGGACTAGACACCACCTACGAGCAGTACTTC. Protein product: CASSTPGLDTTYEQYF.

The chain combines TRBV20-1 with TRBJ2-3, with a weak D call TRBD1 (7 bases). Per the germline V gene, CDR1 is DFQATT and CDR2 is SNEGSKA (reference sequence). CDR3 length equals 14 residues. Trimming took off 2 bases at V and 4 bases at J, with 13 bases between the two ends. The CDR3 is CSARLRGVADTQYF. Here the CDR3 DNA reads TGCAGTGCTAGACTCAGGGGGGTTGCAGATACGCAGTATTTT.

The chain uses TRBV20-1 and TRBJ2-1, with 9 bases matching TRBD2. The CDR3 length is 16 residues. V gave up 3 bases and J gave up 6 bases; unmatched junction bases: 12. Germline V lookup: CDR1 DFQATT, CDR2 SNEGSKA (reference sequence). This CDR3 is CSASGWSAGGLNEQFF. CDR3 nucleotide sequence: TGCAGTGCTAGTGGTTGGTCGGCGGGAGGGCTCAATGAGCAGTTCTTC.